The present T cell receptor (beta chain) was sequenced within a study of T cells in Graves' hyperthyroidism and ophthalmopathy. Researchers took RNA transcripts and amplified the TCR beta CDR3 regions from them. The TCR CDR3 was amplified in a first-round RT-PCR using the HTBI primer set. A single record per CDR3 protein comes from TCRdb applying MiXCR to the multiplex PCR reads. The table has 690,000 or so distinct CDR3 sequences, 18% seen once. This clonotype came up many times. This sequence was found in a woman in her fifties or sixties with Graves' hyperthyroidism that later progressed to Graves' ophthalmopathy. The sequenced material came from blood.

CDR3 protein: CASSLDLGQNYGYTF. Written as DNA, the CDR3 is TGTGCCAGCAGCTTAGATCTGGGTCAAAACTATGGCTACACCTTC. The chain has TRBV11-2 and TRBJ1-2; D is ambiguous. CDR3 size: 15 residues. Germline V gene lookup returns CDR1 SGHAT and CDR2 FQNNGV. V dropped 0 bases and J dropped 2 bases, with 10 bases sitting between them.